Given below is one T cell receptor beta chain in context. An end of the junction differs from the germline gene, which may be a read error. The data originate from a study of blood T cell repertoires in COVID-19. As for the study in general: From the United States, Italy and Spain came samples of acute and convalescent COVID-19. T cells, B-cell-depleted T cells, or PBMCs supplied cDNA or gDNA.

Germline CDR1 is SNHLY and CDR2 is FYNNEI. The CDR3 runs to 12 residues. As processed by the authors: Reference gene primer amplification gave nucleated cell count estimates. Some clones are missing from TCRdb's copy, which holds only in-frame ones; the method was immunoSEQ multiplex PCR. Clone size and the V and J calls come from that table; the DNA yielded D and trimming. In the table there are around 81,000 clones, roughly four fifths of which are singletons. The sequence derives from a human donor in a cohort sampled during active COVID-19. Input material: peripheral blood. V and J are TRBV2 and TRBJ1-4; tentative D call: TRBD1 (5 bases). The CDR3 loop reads CASRGLSGGTAF. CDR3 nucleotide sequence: TGTGCCAGCAGGGGACTTAGCGGGGGAACGGCGTTT. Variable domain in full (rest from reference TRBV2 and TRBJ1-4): EPEVTQTPSHQVTQMGQEVILRCVPISNHLYFYWYRQILGQKVEFLVSFYNNEISEKSEIFDDQFSVERPDGSNFTLKIRSTKLEDSAMYFCASRGLSGGTAFGSGTQLSVL.